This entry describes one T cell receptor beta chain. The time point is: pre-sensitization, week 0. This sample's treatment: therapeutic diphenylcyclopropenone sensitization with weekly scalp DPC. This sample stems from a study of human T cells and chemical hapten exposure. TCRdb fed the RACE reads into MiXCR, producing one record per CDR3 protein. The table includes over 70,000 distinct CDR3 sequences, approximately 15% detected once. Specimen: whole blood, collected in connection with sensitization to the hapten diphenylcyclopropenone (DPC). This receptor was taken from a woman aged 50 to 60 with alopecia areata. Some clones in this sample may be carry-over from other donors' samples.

The CDR3 DNA reads TGCGCCAGCAGCCAAGTCAACAGGGGCGGTGAAGCTTTCTTT. It codes for CASSQVNRGGEAFF. The V gene is TRBV4-1, the J gene TRBJ1-1; 7 nucleotides match TRBD1. The trim removed 1 base at V and 7 bases at J, leaving 6 bases unmatched. Germline CDR1 reads MGHRA; CDR2 reads YSYEKL. The CDR3 length is 14 residues.